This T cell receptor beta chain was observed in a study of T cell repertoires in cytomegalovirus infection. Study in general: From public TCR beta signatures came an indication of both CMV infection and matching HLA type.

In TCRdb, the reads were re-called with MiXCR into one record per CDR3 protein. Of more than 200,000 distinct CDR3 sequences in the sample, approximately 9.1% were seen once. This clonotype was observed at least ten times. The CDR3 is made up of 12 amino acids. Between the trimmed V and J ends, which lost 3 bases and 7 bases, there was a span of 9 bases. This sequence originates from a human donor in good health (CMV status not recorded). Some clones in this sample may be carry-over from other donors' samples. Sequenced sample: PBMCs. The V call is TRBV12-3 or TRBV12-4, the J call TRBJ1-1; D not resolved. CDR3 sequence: CASSFETSEAFF. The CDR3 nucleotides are TGTGCCAGCAGTTTCGAGACCAGTGAAGCTTTCTTT.